Listed below are T cell receptor beta chains from one sample, sequenced in a study of T cell responses to AZD1222 COVID-19 vaccine. The method was immunoSEQ multiplex PCR; TCRdb's version includes in-frame clones alone and lacks a portion of them. The sample yields tens of thousands of clones, about four fifths seen once. The material sequenced was peripheral blood, taken 28 days after the second AZD1222 dose. These receptors were collected from an adult who received the AZD1222 COVID-19 vaccine. The CDR3 runs from the conserved cysteine through the conserved F or W. The D gene is left open where the match is weak. The size entry is marked missing in some rows and otherwise reads once, few, many or a size class.

D gene	J gene	clone size	V gene	CDR3 DNA	CDR3 protein
.	TRBJ2-7	.	TRBV11-1	TGTGCCAGCAGCCGCCGGGGACGGGCCTACGAGCAGTACTTC	CASSRRGRAYEQYF
TRBD1	TRBJ2-6	.	TRBV7-2	TGTGCCAGCAGCCGCTGGCCAGGGGGTGGATCTGGGGCCAACGTCCTGACTTTC	CASSRWPGGGSGANVLTF
TRBD1	TRBJ1-1	.	TRBV7-9	TGTGCCAGCAGGGCAGGGGGATTTGAGACTGAAGCTTTCTTT	CASRAGGFETEAFF
.	TRBJ2-7	.	TRBV21-1	TGTGCCAGCAGCCGGAGATACGAGCAGTACTTC	CASSRRYEQYF
.	TRBJ1-5	.	TRBV7-2	TGTGCCAGCAGCCGGGACAACAATCAGCCCCAGCATTTT	CASSRDNNQPQHF
TRBD2	TRBJ2-2	once	TRBV27	TGTGCCAGCAGTTTATCACTAGCGTACCTTGGGCGGGAGCTGTTTTTT	CASSLSLAYLGRELFF
.	TRBJ1-3	.	TRBV18	TGTGCCAGCTCATCGACCACAGGAATCCGAAACACCATATATTTT	CASSSTTGIRNTIYF
TRBD2	TRBJ2-7	.	TRBV9	TGTGCCACTACAAGGGTGAGCGGGAGCTACGAGCAGTACTTC	CATTRVSGSYEQYF
.	TRBJ1-3	.	TRBV5-5	TGTGCCAGCAGCTGGGGGAGGGACTCAAGCTCTGGAAACACCATATATTTT	CASSWGRDSSSGNTIYF
.	TRBJ2-7	.	TRBV5-4	TGTGCCAGCAGCTTGGCGATCGATACCTACGAGCAGTACTTC	CASSLAIDTYEQYF
TRBD1	TRBJ1-3	.	TRBV9	TGTGCCAGCAGCGTAGGGACAGGGAGGACTGGAAACACCATATATTTT	CASSVGTGRTGNTIYF
TRBD2	TRBJ2-1	once	TRBV7-9	TGTGCCAGCAGCCCGAGTGGGGCTAGCGGAACCTACAATGAGCAGTTCTTC	CASSPSGASGTYNEQFF
.	TRBJ1-1	.	TRBV7-6	TGTGCCAGCAGCTTAGTGCGGTACGATGAAGCTTTCTTT	CASSLVRYDEAFF
TRBD1	TRBJ1-1	.	TRBV20-1	TGCAGTGCAACAGGGGCTACTGAAGCTTTCTTT	CSATGATEAFF
TRBD2	TRBJ2-1	few	TRBV19	TGTGCCAGTAGTACAGACTCAAGCGGGAGGGAGCAGTTCTTC	CASSTDSSGREQFF
TRBD2	TRBJ2-2	.	TRBV7-2	TGTGCCAGCAGCGAAAAAGGACTAGCCGCCCCCAGCACCGGGGAGCTGTTTTTT	CASSEKGLAAPSTGELFF
.	TRBJ2-6	.	TRBV19	TGTGCCAGTAGTATAATCGCGGGGTCTGGGGCCAACGTCCTGACTTTC	CASSIIAGSGANVLTF
TRBD1	TRBJ2-7	.	TRBV18	TGTGCCAGCTCACCGGGGACAGGGGCCTCCTACGAGCAGTACTTC	CASSPGTGASYEQYF
.	TRBJ1-1	.	TRBV6-6	TGTGCCAGCAGAGGACAGTTAGAAGCTTTCTTT	CASRGQLEAFF
.	TRBJ1-4	.	TRBV28	TGTGCCAGCAGTTTGGCAGGGGAGAGAGTTGCGGAAAAACTGTTTTTT	CASSLAGERVAEKLFF
.	TRBJ2-3	.	TRBV3-1/TRBV3-2	TGTGCCAGCAGCCAAGATACAGCTACTAGCACAGATACGCAGTATTTT	CASSQDTATSTDTQYF
TRBD1	TRBJ1-4	once	TRBV4-2	TGTGCCAGCAGCCGGGACAGCACTAATGAAAAACTGTTTTTT	CASSRDSTNEKLFF
.	TRBJ2-7	.	TRBV29-1	TGCAGCGTTGAAGACCCGGGGACTCGAATAGGGCAGTACTTC	CSVEDPGTRIGQYF
TRBD2	TRBJ2-1	.	TRBV9	TGTGCCAGCAGCCCGCGACTAGCTGCCAATGAGCAGTTCTTC	CASSPRLAANEQFF
.	TRBJ1-1	.	TRBV19	TGTGCCAGTAGAGTACAGAAGAACACTGAAGCTTTCTTT	CASRVQKNTEAFF
TRBD2	TRBJ2-1	.	TRBV24-1	TGTGCCACCAGTGGGACTAGCGGGATGGTTCCGTTCTTC	CATSGTSGMVPFF
.	TRBJ2-7	.	TRBV5-1	TGCGCCAGCAGCTTAAGGGGCTCCTACGAGCAGTACTTC	CASSLRGSYEQYF
TRBD2	TRBJ2-1	once	TRBV5-1	TGCGCCAGCAGCTCTCGACTAGCGGGAGGGAGCTCCTACAATGAGCAGTTCTTC	CASSSRLAGGSSYNEQFF
.	TRBJ2-3	few	TRBV19	TGTGCCAGTAGTCCGGACCGAATCCGCACAGATACGCAGTATTTT	CASSPDRIRTDTQYF
.	TRBJ2-7	.	TRBV5-4	TGTGCCAGCAGCTTGGTTGCAGGGGCCAACACTCTCGAGCAGTACTTC	CASSLVAGANTLEQYF
.	TRBJ2-1	.	TRBV21-1	TGTGCCAGCCCCGGTGGGAGGGGAAACTACAATGAGCAGTTCTTC	CASPGGRGNYNEQFF
.	TRBJ2-1	.	TRBV7-3	TGTGCCAGCAGCTCCTACAGCTACAATGAGCAGTTCTTC	CASSSYSYNEQFF
.	TRBJ2-1	.	TRBV7-3	TGTGCCAGCAGCTTAGGGCAGAATTACAATGAGCAGTTCTTC	CASSLGQNYNEQFF
.	TRBJ2-6	.	TRBV19	TGTGCCAGTAGTATTGAGGGACTTGCGGGGGCCAACGTCCTGACTTTC	CASSIEGLAGANVLTF
.	TRBJ2-1	.	TRBV3-1/TRBV3-2	TGTGCCAGCAGCAGGGCAGTCGGCAATGAGCAGTTCTTC	CASSRAVGNEQFF
TRBD2	TRBJ2-7	once	TRBV2	TGTGCCAGCAAGGATAGCGGGAGTGTTTACGAGCAGTACTTC	CASKDSGSVYEQYF
.	TRBJ1-1	.	TRBV6-5	TGTGCCAGCAGTTACGCACAGGGAGGTGAAGCTTTCTTT	CASSYAQGGEAFF
TRBD1	TRBJ2-7	once	TRBV27	TGTGCCAGCAGTAGGACAGGGGGAAGGTACGAGCAGTACTTC	CASSRTGGRYEQYF
TRBD1	TRBJ1-1	.	TRBV6-5	TGTGCCAGCGTGCGGACAGGGAACACTGAAGCTTTCTTT	CASVRTGNTEAFF
TRBD1	TRBJ2-7	.	TRBV28	TGTGCCAGCAGTAGACCTGGACAGGGGGCTAGCTACGAGCAGTACTTC	CASSRPGQGASYEQYF
.	TRBJ1-1	.	TRBV30	TGTGCCTGGAGTCACCGAGATGAAGCTTTCTTT	CAWSHRDEAFF
.	TRBJ1-1	once	TRBV28	TGTGCCAGCAGTTTAGTTGAGAACACTGAAGCTTTCTTT	CASSLVENTEAFF